The source of this TCR beta chain is a study of T cells in Graves' hyperthyroidism and ophthalmopathy. Germline V gives CDR1 DFQATT, CDR2 SNEGSKA (reference sequence). This CDR3 has 12 amino acids. The V and J ends lost 5 bases and 2 bases respectively, with 8 bases between them. This clonotype has a count of ten or more. Its target is not known. Regarding the study as a whole: Peripheral blood also featured most of the thyroid clonotypes expanded above 0.001.

Researchers barred patients who had uncontrolled infection, other autoimmune disease, pregnancy or lactation. Template material for amplifying TCR beta CDR3 regions consisted of RNA transcripts. Initially, a first-round RT-PCR of the TCR CDR3 employed the HTBI primer set. From the multiplex PCR reads, TCRdb called clonotypes with MiXCR, one entry per CDR3 protein. Here the sample spans more than 650,000 distinct CDR3 sequences, approximately 14% being singletons. The TCR was taken from a woman aged 18-30 years with Graves' hyperthyroidism. This chain connects TRBV20-1 to TRBJ2-3; weak D call: TRBD2 (5 bases). Sequencing input: blood. CDR3 protein: CSAPDFTDTQYF. The DNA for the CDR3 is TGCAGTGCTCCGGACTTCACAGATACGCAGTATTTT.